This TCR beta chain stems from a study of breast tumors, draining lymph nodes, adjacent tissues. This CDR3 has 13 residues. V gave up 6 bases and J gave up 0 bases, with 9 bases separating them. This clonotype was recorded many times. What it binds is not known. TCRdb reprocessed the multiplex PCR reads with MiXCR, giving one entry per CDR3 protein. The sample includes around 130,000 distinct CDR3 sequences, about 20% seen only once; the top ten take less than 4%. Study results and caveats: The lymph node origin of tumor T cells was framed as consistent with a hypothesis, not demonstrated.

The lymph nodes were axillary draining lymph nodes from breast cancer patients. Material for sequencing was axillary lymph node tissue. V and J are TRBV12-3 or TRBV12-4 and TRBJ2-7; D not certain. This receptor was identified in a female donor with breast cancer. Some clones in this sample may be carry-over from other donors' samples. The chain's CDR3 is CASRQSSSYEQYF. As DNA, the CDR3 is TGTGCCAGCAGACAGAGTAGCTCCTACGAGCAGTACTTC.